This T cell receptor (beta chain) came from a study of a mutant IDH1 vaccine in newly diagnosed glioma. The time point was: baseline, week 1 (first vaccination visit). Treatment of the sample: pre-vaccination baseline after standard-of-care therapy. TCRdb's copy holds only in-frame clones and misses some; the assay was immunoSEQ multiplex PCR. The sample records approximately 67,000 clones, about four fifths being singletons. Germline loops: CDR1 MNHEY, CDR2 SMNVEV (reference sequence). The CDR3 length is 15 residues. V lost 2 bases, J lost 2 bases, and 7 bases lay in between. V and J are TRBV27 and TRBJ1-6, with a tentative D call TRBD1 (5 bases). The starting material was peripheral blood mononuclear cells (PBMCs), obtained from a glioma patient treated with radiotherapy, temozolomide or both. The source of this sequence is a woman aged 18-29 years with glioma. Some clones in this sample may be carry-over from other donors' samples. The DNA for the CDR3 is TGTGCCAGCAGTTTAGAGGGGCCCTATAATTCACCCCTCCACTTT. Amino acids: CASSLEGPYNSPLHF.